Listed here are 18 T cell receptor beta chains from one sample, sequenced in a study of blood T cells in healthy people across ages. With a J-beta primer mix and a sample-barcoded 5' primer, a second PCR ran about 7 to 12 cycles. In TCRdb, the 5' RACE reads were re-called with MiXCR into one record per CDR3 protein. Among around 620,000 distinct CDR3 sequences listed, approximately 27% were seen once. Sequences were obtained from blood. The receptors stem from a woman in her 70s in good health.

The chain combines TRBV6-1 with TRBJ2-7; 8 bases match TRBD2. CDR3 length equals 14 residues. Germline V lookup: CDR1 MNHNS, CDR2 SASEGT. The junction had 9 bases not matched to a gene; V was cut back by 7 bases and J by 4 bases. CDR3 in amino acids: CASIFTGGPYEQYF. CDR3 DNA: TGTGCCAGCATATTTACGGGGGGGCCGTACGAGCAGTACTTC.

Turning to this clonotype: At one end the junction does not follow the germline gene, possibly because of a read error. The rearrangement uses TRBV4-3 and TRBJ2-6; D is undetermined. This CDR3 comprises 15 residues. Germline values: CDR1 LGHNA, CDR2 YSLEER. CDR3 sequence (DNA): TGCGCCAGCGGCCAACAACTTTCTGGGGCCAACGTCCTGACTTTC. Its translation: CASGQQLSGANVLTF.

DNA of the CDR3: TGTGCCAGCAGCTTGACGGGGACTAGAGAGACCCAGTACTTC. Its protein is CASSLTGTRETQYF. The chain is built from TRBV7-2 and TRBJ2-5; 8 bases line up with TRBD2. This CDR3 has 14 amino acids. V lost 3 bases and J lost 4; bases outside the gene matches: 4. Germline V gene data show CDR1 as SGHTA and CDR2 as FQGNSA.

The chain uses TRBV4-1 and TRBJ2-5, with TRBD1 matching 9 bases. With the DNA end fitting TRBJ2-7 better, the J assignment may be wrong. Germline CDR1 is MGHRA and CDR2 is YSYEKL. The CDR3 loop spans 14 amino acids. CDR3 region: CASQRGQGIYEQYF. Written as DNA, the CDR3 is TGCGCCAGTCAGAGGGGACAGGGCATCTACGAGCAGTACTTC.

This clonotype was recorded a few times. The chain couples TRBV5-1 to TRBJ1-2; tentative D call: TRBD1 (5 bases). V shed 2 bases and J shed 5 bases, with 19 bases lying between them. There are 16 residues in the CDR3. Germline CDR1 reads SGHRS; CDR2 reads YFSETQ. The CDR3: CASSLDPRQPGYGYTF. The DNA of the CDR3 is TGCGCCAGCAGCTTAGATCCGCGACAGCCAGGATATGGCTACACCTTC. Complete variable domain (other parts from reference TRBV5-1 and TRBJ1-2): KAGVTQTPRYLIKTRGQQVTLSCSPISGHRSVSWYQQTPGQGLQFLFEYFSETQRNKGNFPGRFSGRQFSNSRSEMNVSTLELGDSALYLCASSLDPRQPGYGYTFGSGTRLTVV.

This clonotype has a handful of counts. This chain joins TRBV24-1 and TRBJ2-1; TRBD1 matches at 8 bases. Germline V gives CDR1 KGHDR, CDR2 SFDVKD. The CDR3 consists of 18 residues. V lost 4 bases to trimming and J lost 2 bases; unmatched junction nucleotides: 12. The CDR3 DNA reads TGTGCCACCAGTGACCCCCCCGGACAGGGCGGACCCTACAATGAGCAGTTCTTC. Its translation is CATSDPPGQGGPYNEQFF.

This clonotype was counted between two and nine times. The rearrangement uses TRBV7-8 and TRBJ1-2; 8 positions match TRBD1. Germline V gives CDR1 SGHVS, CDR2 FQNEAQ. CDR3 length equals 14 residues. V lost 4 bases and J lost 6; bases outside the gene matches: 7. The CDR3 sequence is CASSSAGQENGYTF. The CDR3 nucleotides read TGTGCCAGCAGCTCCGCGGGACAGGAAAATGGCTACACCTTC.

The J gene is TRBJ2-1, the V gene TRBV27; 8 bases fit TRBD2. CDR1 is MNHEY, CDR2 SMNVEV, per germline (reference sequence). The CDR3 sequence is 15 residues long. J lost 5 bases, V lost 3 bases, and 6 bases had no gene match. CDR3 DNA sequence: TGTGCCAGCAGTTTTAAGCGGGGGACGGACAATGAGCAGTTCTTC. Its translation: CASSFKRGTDNEQFF.

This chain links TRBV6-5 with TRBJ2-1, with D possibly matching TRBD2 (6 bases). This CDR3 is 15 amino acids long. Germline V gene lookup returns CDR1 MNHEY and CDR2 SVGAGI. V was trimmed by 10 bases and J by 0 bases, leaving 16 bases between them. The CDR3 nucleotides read TGTGCCACCAACATCGGGGGTAGCTCCTACAATGAGCAGTTCTTC. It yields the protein CATNIGGSSYNEQFF.

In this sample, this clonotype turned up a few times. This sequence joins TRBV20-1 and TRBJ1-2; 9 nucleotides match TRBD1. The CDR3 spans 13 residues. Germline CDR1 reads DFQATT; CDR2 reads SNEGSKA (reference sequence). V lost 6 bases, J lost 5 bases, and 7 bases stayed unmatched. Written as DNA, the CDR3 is TGCAGTGCGGACAGGGGTGTCTCGTATGGCTACACCTTC. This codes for CSADRGVSYGYTF.

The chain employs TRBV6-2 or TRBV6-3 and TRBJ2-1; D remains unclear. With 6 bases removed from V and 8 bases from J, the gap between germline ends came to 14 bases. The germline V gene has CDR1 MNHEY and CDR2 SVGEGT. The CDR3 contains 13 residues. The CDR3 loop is CASSTRFLYEQFF. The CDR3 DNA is TGTGCCAGCAGCACCAGATTCCTCTATGAGCAGTTCTTC.

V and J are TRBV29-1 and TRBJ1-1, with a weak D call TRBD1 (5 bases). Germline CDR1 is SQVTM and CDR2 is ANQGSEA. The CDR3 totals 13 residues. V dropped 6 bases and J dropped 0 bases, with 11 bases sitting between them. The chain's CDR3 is CSVAGHLNTEAFF. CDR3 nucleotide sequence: TGCAGCGTGGCAGGACACCTGAACACTGAAGCTTTCTTT.

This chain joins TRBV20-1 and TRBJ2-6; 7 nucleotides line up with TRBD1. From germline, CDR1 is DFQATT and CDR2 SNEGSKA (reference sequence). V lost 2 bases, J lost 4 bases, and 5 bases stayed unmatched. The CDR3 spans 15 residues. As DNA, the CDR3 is TGCAGTGCTAGATCGACAGGGACCGGGGCCAACGTCCTGACTTTC. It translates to CSARSTGTGANVLTF.

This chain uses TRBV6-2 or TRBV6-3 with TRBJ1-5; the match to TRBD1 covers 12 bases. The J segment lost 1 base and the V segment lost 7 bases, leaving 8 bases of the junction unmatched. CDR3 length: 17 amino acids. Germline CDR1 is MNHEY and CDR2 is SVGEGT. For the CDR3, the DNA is TGTGCCAGCACCAAGGGACAGGGGGCGGACAGCAATCAGCCCCAGCATTTT. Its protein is CASTKGQGADSNQPQHF.

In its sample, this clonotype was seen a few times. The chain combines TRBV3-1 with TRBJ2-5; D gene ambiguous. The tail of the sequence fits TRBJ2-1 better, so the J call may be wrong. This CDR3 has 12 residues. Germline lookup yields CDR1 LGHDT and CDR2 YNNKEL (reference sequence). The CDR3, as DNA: TGTGCCAGCAGCCAAGTGTTAGATGAGCAGTTCTTC. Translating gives CASSQVLDEQFF.

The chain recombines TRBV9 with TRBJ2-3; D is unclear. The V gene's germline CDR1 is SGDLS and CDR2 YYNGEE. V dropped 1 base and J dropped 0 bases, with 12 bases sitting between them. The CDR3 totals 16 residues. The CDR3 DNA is TGTGCCAGCAGCGTACTCCCCAGCGTTAGCACAGATACGCAGTATTTT. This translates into CASSVLPSVSTDTQYF.

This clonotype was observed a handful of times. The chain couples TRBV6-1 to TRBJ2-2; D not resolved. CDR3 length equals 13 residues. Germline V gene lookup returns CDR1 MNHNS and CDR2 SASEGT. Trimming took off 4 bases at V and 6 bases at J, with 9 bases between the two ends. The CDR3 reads CASSVSGPGELFF. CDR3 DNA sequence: TGTGCCAGCAGTGTATCGGGCCCCGGGGAGCTGTTTTTT.

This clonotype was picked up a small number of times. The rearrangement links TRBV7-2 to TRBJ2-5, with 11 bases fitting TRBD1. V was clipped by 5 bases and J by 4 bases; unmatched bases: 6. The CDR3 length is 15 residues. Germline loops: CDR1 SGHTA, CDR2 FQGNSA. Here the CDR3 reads CASSPDRGLAETQYF. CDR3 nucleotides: TGTGCCAGCAGCCCGGACAGGGGGCTGGCAGAGACCCAGTACTTC. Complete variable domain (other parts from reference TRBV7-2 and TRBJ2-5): GAGVSQSPSNKVTEKGKDVELRCDPISGHTALYWYRQSLGQGLEFLIYFQGNSAPDKSGLPSDRFSAERTGGSVSTLTIQRTQQEDSAVYLCASSPDRGLAETQYFGPGTRLLVL.